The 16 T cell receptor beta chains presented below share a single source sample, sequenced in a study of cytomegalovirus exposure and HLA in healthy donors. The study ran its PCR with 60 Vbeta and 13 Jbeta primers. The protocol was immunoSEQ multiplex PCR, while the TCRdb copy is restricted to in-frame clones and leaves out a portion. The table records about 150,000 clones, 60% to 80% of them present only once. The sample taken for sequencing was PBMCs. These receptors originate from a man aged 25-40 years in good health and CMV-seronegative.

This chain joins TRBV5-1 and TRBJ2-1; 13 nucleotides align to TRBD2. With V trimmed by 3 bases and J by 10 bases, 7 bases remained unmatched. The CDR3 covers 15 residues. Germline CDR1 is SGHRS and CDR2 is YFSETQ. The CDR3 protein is CASSSGLAGVGEQFF. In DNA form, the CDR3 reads TGCGCCAGCAGCTCCGGACTAGCGGGAGTAGGAGAGCAGTTCTTC.

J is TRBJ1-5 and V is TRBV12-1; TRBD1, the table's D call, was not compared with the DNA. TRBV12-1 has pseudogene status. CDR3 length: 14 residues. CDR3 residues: CASSPQESNQPQHF. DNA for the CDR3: TGTGCCAGCAGCCCACAGGAGAGCAATCAGCCCCAGCATTTT.

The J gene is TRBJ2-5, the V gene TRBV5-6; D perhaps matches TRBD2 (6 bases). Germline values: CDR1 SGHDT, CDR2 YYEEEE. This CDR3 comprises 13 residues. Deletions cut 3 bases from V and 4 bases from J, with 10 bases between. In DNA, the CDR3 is TGTGCCAGCAGCTGGAGGGCCCTAGAGACCCAGTACTTC. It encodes CASSWRALETQYF.

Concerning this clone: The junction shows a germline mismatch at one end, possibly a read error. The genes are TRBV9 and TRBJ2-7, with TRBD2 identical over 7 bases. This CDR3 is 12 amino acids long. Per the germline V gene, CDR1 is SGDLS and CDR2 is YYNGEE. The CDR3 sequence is CASSVGGGRPTF. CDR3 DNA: TGTGCCAGCAGCGTAGGAGGCGGGAGACCAACGTTC.

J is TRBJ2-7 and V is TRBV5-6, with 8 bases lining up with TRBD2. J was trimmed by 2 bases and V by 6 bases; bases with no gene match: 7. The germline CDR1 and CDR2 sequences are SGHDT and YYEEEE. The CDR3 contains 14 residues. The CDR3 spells CASTLNGGAYEQYF. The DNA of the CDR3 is TGTGCCAGCACCTTAAACGGGGGGGCCTACGAGCAGTACTTC. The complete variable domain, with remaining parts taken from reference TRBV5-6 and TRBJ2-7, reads DAGVTQSPTHLIKTRGQQVTLRCSPKSGHDTVSWYQQALGQGPQFIFQYYEEEERQRGNFPDRFSGHQFPNYSSELNVNALLLGDSALYLCASTLNGGAYEQYFGPGTRLTVT.

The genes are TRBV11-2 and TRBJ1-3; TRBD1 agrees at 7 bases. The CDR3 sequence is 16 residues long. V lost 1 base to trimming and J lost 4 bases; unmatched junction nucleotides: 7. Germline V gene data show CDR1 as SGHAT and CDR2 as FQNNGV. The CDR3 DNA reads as TGTGCCAGCAGCTTAGTTGGACAGGTCGAGGGAAACACCATATATTTT. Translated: CASSLVGQVEGNTIYF.

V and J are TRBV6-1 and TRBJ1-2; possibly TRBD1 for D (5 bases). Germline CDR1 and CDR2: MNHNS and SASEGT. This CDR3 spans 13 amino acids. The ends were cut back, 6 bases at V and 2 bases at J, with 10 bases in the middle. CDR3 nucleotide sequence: TGTGCCAGCAGAGGTTCAGGGAACTATGGCTACACCTTC. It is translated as CASRGSGNYGYTF.

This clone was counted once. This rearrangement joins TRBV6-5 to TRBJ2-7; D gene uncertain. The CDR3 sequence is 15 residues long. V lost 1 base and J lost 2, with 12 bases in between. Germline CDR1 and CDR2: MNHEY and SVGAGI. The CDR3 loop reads CASSYWASPAYEQYF. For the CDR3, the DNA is TGTGCCAGCAGTTACTGGGCCTCGCCAGCCTACGAGCAGTACTTC.

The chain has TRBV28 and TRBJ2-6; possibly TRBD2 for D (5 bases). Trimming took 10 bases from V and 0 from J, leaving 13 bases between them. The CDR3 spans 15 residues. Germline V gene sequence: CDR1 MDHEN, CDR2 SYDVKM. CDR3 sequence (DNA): TGTGCCATCCGACGAGGGAACTCTGGGGCCAACGTCCTGACTTTC. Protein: CAIRRGNSGANVLTF.

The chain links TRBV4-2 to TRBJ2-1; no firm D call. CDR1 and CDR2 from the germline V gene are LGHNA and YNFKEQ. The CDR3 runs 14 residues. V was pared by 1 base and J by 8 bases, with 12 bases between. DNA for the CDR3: TGTGCCAGCAGCCAAGGCCCCGAGGCGGATGAGCAGTTCTTC. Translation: CASSQGPEADEQFF.

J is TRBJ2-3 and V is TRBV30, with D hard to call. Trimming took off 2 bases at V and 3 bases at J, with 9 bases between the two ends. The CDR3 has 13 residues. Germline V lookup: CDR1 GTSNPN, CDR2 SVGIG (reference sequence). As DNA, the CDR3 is TGTGCCTGGAGTTGGGCTACAACAGATACGCAGTATTTT. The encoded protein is CAWSWATTDTQYF.

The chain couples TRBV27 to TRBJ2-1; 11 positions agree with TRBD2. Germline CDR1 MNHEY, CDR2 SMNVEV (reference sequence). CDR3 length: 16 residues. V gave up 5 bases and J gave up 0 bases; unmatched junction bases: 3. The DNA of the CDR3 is TGTGCCAGCAGTACTAGCGGGAGTAGCTCCTACAATGAGCAGTTCTTC. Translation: CASSTSGSSSYNEQFF.

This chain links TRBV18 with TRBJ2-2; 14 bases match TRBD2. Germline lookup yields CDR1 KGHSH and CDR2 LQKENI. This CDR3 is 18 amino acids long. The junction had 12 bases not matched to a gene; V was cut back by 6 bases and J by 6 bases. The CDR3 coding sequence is TGTGCCAGCTCGAAGACCGGGACTAGCGGGAGTCTGCCCGGGGAGCTGTTTTTT. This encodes CASSKTGTSGSLPGELFF. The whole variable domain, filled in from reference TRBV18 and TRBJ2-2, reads NAGVMQNPRHLVRRRGQEARLRCSPMKGHSHVYWYRQLPEEGLKFMVYLQKENIIDESGMPKERFSAEFPKEGPSILRIQQVVRGDSAAYFCASSKTGTSGSLPGELFFGEGSRLTVL.

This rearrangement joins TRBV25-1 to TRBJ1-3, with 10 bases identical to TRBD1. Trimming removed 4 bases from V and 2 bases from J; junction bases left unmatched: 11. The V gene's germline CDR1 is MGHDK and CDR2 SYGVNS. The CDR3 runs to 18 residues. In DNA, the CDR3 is TGTGCCAGCAGTGGAGGGAAGACAGGGGGCTTGCCTGGAAACACCATATATTTT. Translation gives CASSGGKTGGLPGNTIYF.

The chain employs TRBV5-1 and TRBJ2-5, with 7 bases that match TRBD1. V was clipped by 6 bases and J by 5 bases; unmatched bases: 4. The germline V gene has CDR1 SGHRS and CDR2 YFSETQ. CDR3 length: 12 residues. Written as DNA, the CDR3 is TGCGCCAGCACCATGACAGGGGAGACCCAGTACTTC. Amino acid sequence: CASTMTGETQYF.

Here the CDR3 DNA reads TGTGCCAGCAGACGGGAATATGAGCAGTTCTTC. Its translation: CASRREYEQFF. J is TRBJ2-1 and V is TRBV5-5; a weak D match, TRBD2 (5 bases). Deletions cut 5 bases from V and 8 bases from J, with 8 bases between. Germline values: CDR1 SGHKS, CDR2 YYEKEE (reference sequence). The CDR3 length is 11 residues.